These 16 T cell receptor beta chains were all obtained from the same sample, sequenced in a study of graft-versus-host responses after intestinal transplantation. TCRdb's copy holds only in-frame clones and misses some; the assay was immunoSEQ multiplex PCR. This repertoire shows some 90,000 clones, 80% to 95% found once; its top ten account for 5% to 6.5%. No antigen has been identified for these receptors. The sample in question was unstimulated CD8+ T cells sorted from spleen or lymph node cells, obtained before intestinal transplant. These receptors all stem from a human donor who received an intestinal transplant.

The chain couples TRBV7-3 to TRBJ2-3; 7 bases align to TRBD2. The V and J ends lost 4 bases and 2 bases, in that order; junction bases with no gene match: 6. CDR3 length: 15 amino acids. CDR1 is SGHTA and CDR2 is FQGTGA in the germline V gene. This CDR3 is CASSSSGADTDTQYF. As DNA, the CDR3 is TGTGCCAGCAGCTCAAGCGGGGCCGACACAGATACGCAGTATTTT.

The chain joins TRBV9 to TRBJ2-7; 7 bases fit TRBD1. CDR3 length: 16 residues. V was pared by 3 bases and J by 0 bases, with 9 bases of the junction left unmatched. Germline V gene lookup returns CDR1 SGDLS and CDR2 YYNGEE. In DNA, the CDR3 is TGTGCCAGCAGCGGAGAAGATAGGACAGGCTCCTACGAGCAGTACTTC. It yields the protein CASSGEDRTGSYEQYF.

V gene TRBV9 combines with J gene TRBJ2-1; TRBD2 matches 12 bases. CDR3 length equals 16 residues. Germline CDR1 SGDLS, CDR2 YYNGEE. V shed 0 bases and J 8 bases; nucleotides not matched to a gene: 6. This CDR3 is CASSVGASGRAYEQFF. In nucleotides, the CDR3 is TGTGCCAGCAGCGTAGGTGCTAGCGGGAGGGCTTATGAGCAGTTCTTC.

V usage is TRBV6-5 and J usage is TRBJ1-2; weak D call: TRBD1 (5 bases). This CDR3 region has 16 residues. Germline loops: CDR1 MNHEY, CDR2 SVGAGI. Trimming removed 4 bases from V and 8 bases from J, with 23 bases in between. CDR3 loop: CASSSVTEELMSGYTF. CDR3 DNA sequence: TGTGCCAGCAGTTCCGTGACAGAGGAACTGATGAGCGGCTACACCTTC.

The rearrangement links TRBV9 to TRBJ2-1; D uncertain. Trimming shortened V by 4 bases and J by 9 bases, and 14 bases separated the two germline ends. CDR3 length: 13 residues. CDR1 SGDLS and CDR2 YYNGEE come from the germline V gene. As DNA, the CDR3 is TGTGCCAGCAGCCCTCCCTCCCCCCCTGAGCAGTTCTTC. It codes for CASSPPSPPEQFF.

A note on this clone: This sample also contains other DNA sequences that code for the same CDR3. This rearrangement joins TRBV7-3 to TRBJ2-1; D uncertain. Trimming shortened V by 2 bases and J by 5 bases, and 4 bases separated the two germline ends. In germline, CDR1 is SGHTA, CDR2 FQGTGA. This CDR3 has 12 amino acids. The CDR3 region has the DNA TGTGCCAGCAGCTTAGGTGACAATGAGCAGTTCTTC. It yields the protein CASSLGDNEQFF.

J is TRBJ2-6 and V is TRBV13, with 8 bases fitting TRBD1. The CDR3 covers 18 residues. V lost 5 bases, J lost 0 bases, and 9 bases stayed unmatched. Germline CDR1 reads PRHDT; CDR2 reads FYEKMQ (reference sequence). CDR3 sequence: CASSRVRTGYSGANVLTF. The CDR3, as DNA: TGTGCCAGCAGCCGGGTCCGGACAGGGTACTCTGGGGCCAACGTCCTGACTTTC.

The chain joins TRBV6-5 to TRBJ2-1; 11 positions agree with TRBD1. Losses at the gene ends were 2 bases for V and 3 bases for J; bases not matched to a gene: 0. This CDR3 has 15 amino acids. Germline CDR1 and CDR2: MNHEY and SVGAGI. CDR3: CASSYGTGGYNEQFF. CDR3 DNA: TGTGCCAGCAGTTACGGGACAGGGGGCTACAATGAGCAGTTCTTC.

The V call is TRBV4-1, the J call TRBJ2-5, with 7 bases lining up with TRBD2. Losses at the gene ends were 4 bases for V and 1 base for J; bases not matched to a gene: 3. The germline V gene encodes CDR1 MGHRA and CDR2 YSYEKL. The CDR3 contains 14 residues. The CDR3, as DNA: TGCGCCAGCAGCCTATTAGCGGGCCAAGAGACCCAGTACTTC. It encodes CASSLLAGQETQYF.

The chain has TRBV29-1 and TRBJ2-1; 15 bases line up with TRBD2. This CDR3 is 17 amino acids long. Germline V gene lookup returns CDR1 SQVTM and CDR2 ANQGSEA. Trimming took 4 bases from V and 1 from J; bases not matched to a gene: 5. The CDR3 loop is CSVVGLAGGGSYNEQFF. CDR3 sequence (DNA): TGCAGCGTTGTAGGACTAGCGGGAGGGGGATCCTACAATGAGCAGTTCTTC.

CDR3 DNA sequence: TGCGCCAGCAGCCAAGGTAAACTCCGGTTGGGGGGAACCCTCTCTGGGGCCAACGTCCTGACTTTC. It is translated as CASSQGKLRLGGTLSGANVLTF. V gene TRBV4-1 combines with J gene TRBJ2-6; possibly TRBD2 for D (6 bases). The CDR3 is 22 residues long. CDR1 and CDR2 from the germline V gene are MGHRA and YSYEKL. V shed 1 base and J shed 0 bases, with 25 bases lying between them.

The rearrangement links TRBV29-1 to TRBJ2-7, with 9 bases that match TRBD2. The CDR3 consists of 13 residues. Germline V gene sequence: CDR1 SQVTM, CDR2 ANQGSEA. V lost 4 bases, J lost 5 bases, and 6 bases stayed unmatched. The CDR3 sequence is CSVVGTSSHEQYF. The CDR3 DNA follows: TGCAGCGTTGTAGGGACTAGCAGCCACGAGCAGTACTTC.

The chain combines TRBV7-6 with TRBJ2-3, with 12 positions matching TRBD2. J gave up 2 bases and V 5 bases, and 17 bases lay outside the gene matches. The CDR3 runs 20 residues. Looked up from germline, CDR1 is SGHVS and CDR2 is FNYEAQ. CDR3 in DNA: TGTGCCAGCAGCCCCCGACTAGCGGGGGATGGATTGGGTTTCACAGATACGCAGTATTTT. As protein: CASSPRLAGDGLGFTDTQYF.

CDR3 amino acids: CAWSTGTSGGWETQYF. The CDR3 region has the DNA TGTGCCTGGAGTACTGGGACTAGCGGGGGGTGGGAGACCCAGTACTTC. This chain connects TRBV30 to TRBJ2-5; 15 positions agree with TRBD2. Germline-derived CDR1 and CDR2 are GTSNPN and SVGIG (reference sequence). The CDR3 length is 16 residues. With 2 bases clipped from V and 5 bases from J, the junction kept 6 bases outside the gene matches.

The J gene is TRBJ2-1, the V gene TRBV18; 11 bases match TRBD1. Germline lookup yields CDR1 KGHSH and CDR2 LQKENI. The CDR3 runs to 16 residues. V lost 1 base, J lost 6 bases, and 5 bases stayed unmatched. The CDR3 loop is CASSPLGQGAINEQFF. Written as DNA, the CDR3 is TGTGCCAGCTCACCACTAGGACAGGGGGCTATCAATGAGCAGTTCTTC.

This chain links TRBV5-4 with TRBJ2-2; possible D gene TRBD2, 5 bases. The CDR3 consists of 12 residues. Germline lookup yields CDR1 SGHNT and CDR2 YYREEE (reference sequence). The V and J ends lost 4 bases and 7 bases respectively, with 8 bases between them. The CDR3 nucleotides read TGTGCCAGCAGCCCCGGGGTCGGGGAGCTGTTTTTT. It codes for CASSPGVGELFF.